Listed here are 3 T cell receptor beta chains from one sample, sequenced in a study of response to subunit inactivated influenza vaccine. Each CDR3 protein gets one entry after TCRdb re-called the RT-PCR reads with MiXCR. This table has about 700,000 distinct CDR3 sequences, around a sixth appearing once. The starting material was PBMCs from blood, obtained approximately 13 days after vaccination. All receptors derive from a middle-aged man who received an inactivated influenza vaccine.

The CDR3 DNA reads as TGTGCCAGCAGCTTCCTAGCGGGGGCCCCTGCCTACGAGCAGTACTTC. Protein: CASSFLAGAPAYEQYF. The chain links TRBV7-2 to TRBJ2-7; 10 positions match TRBD2. V lost 3 bases to trimming and J lost 2 bases; unmatched junction nucleotides: 7. Germline V gene data show CDR1 as SGHTA and CDR2 as FQGNSA. This CDR3 contains 16 residues.

The table lists this clonotype with a few counts. This rearrangement joins TRBV7-2 to TRBJ2-2; 11 positions match TRBD2. The CDR3 sequence is 15 residues long. Germline V lookup: CDR1 SGHTA, CDR2 FQGNSA. Trimming at V came to 5 bases and at J to 7 bases, leaving 6 bases not matched to a gene. The CDR3 DNA is TGTGCCAGCAGCCCAGTCACTAGCGGGAGCGGGGAGCTGTTTTTT. Amino acids: CASSPVTSGSGELFF.

The genes are TRBV10-3 and TRBJ1-6, with 8 bases identical to TRBD1. There are 17 residues in the CDR3. CDR1 is ENHRY and CDR2 is SYGVKD in the germline V gene. J was trimmed by 4 bases and V by 6 bases; bases with no gene match: 11. CDR3: CAIRNMDREGYNSPLHF. In DNA, the CDR3 is TGTGCCATCAGGAACATGGACAGGGAGGGTTATAATTCACCCCTCCACTTT.